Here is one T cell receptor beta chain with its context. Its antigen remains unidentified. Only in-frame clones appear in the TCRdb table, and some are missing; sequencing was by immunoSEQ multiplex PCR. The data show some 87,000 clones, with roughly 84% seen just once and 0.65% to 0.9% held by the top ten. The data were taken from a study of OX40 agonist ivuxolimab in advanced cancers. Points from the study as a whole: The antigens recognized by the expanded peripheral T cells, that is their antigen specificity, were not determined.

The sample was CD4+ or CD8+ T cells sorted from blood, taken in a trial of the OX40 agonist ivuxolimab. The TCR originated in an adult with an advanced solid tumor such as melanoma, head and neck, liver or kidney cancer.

The DNA for the CDR3 is TGTGCCAGCAGTTTAGTTGGACTAGCGGGAGAGGGAGCCTACAATGAGCAGTTCTTC. It encodes CASSLVGLAGEGAYNEQFF. The chain is built from TRBV27 and TRBJ2-1; 13 positions agree with TRBD2. This CDR3 contains 19 residues. In germline, CDR1 is MNHEY, CDR2 SMNVEV (reference sequence). V gave up 2 bases and J gave up 2 bases; unmatched junction bases: 9.